This TCR beta chain appears in the sequencing data of a study of somatic mutations in cytotoxic T cells in rheumatoid arthritis. Study details: Patient blood, roughly 33 ml in EDTA, was obtained immediately after diagnosis and prior to the start of any treatment.

Positively selected by magnetic beads, CD4+ and CD8+ cells were purity-checked by flow cytometry. The CDR3 is 15 residues long. With 5 bases removed from V and 0 bases from J, the gap between germline ends came to 8 bases. Germline assignment: CDR1 LNHNV and CDR2 YYDKDF (reference sequence). Using immunoSEQ multiplex PCR, the repertoire was profiled, and TCRdb retains in-frame clones only, with some absent. This sample has over 15,000 clones; approximately 80% occur once, and the top ten carry about 14%. The receptor was derived from an adult with rheumatoid arthritis. V and J are TRBV15 and TRBJ2-6; D remains unclear. The sequenced material came from CD8+ T cells sorted from blood. This CDR3 reads CATSPRSSGANVLTF. In nucleotides, the CDR3 is TGTGCCACCAGCCCCCGAAGCTCTGGGGCCAACGTCCTGACTTTC.